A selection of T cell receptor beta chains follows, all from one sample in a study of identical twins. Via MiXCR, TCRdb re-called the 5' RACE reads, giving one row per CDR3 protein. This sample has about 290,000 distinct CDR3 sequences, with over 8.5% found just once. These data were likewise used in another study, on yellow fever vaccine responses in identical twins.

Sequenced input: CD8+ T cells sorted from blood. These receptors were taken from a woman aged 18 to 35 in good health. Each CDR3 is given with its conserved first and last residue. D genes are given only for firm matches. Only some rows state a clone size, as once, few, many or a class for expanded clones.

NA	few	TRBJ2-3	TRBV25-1	TGTGCCAGCTCTTGGACACCAGCAGCAGATACGCAGTATTTT	CASSWTPAADTQYF
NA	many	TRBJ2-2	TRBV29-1	TGCAGCGTTGAGGGCACCGCGAACACCGGGGAGCTGTTTTTT	CSVEGTANTGELFF
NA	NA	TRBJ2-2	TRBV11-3	TGTGCCAGCGAGGGGAACACCGGGGAGCTGTTTTTT	CASEGNTGELFF
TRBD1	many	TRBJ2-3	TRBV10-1	TGCGCCAGCAGCACCGGGACAGCCACAGATACGCAGTATTTT	CASSTGTATDTQYF
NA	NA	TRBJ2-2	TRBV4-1	TGCGCCAGCAGCCAAGAGCTCGCCGGGGAGGCCGGGGAGCTGTTTTTT	CASSQELAGEAGELFF
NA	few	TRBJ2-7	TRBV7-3	TGTGCCAGCAGCCCCCACGGGGGCTCCTACGAGCAGTACTTC	CASSPHGGSYEQYF
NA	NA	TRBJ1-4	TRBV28	TGTGCCAGCAGTTACTTGGGGGAGAGAGCGGATAATGAAAAACTGTTTTTT	CASSYLGERADNEKLFF
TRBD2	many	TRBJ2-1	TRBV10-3	TGTGCCATCAGGGGACTAGCCCGCGTCTCCTACAATGAGCAGTTCTTC	CAIRGLARVSYNEQFF
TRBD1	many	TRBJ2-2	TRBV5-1	TGCGCCAGCAGCTTGGCCGGACAGGGCGCGAACACCGGGGAGCTGTTTTTT	CASSLAGQGANTGELFF
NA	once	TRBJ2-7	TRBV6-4	TGTGCCAGCAGTGACTCTGTCCTACCCTACGAGCAGTACTTC	CASSDSVLPYEQYF
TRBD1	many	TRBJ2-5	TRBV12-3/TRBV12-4	TGTGCCAGCAGACTCCCAGGGGGCTGGGAGACCCAGTACTTC	CASRLPGGWETQYF
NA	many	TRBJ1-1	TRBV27	TGTGCCAGCAGTTTGGAGGGGAGCACTGAAGCTTTCTTT	CASSLEGSTEAFF
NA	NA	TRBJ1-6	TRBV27	TGTGCCAGCACGATAGGGGGGTTCTCACCCCTCCACTTT	CASTIGGFSPLHF
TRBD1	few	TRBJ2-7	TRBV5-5	TGTGCCAGCAGCTTCAGTACAGGGGGCCGATCGTACGAGCAGTACTTC	CASSFSTGGRSYEQYF
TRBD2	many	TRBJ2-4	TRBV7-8	TGTGCCAGCAGCCCTCCTAGCGGGGGGGCCAAAAACATTCAGTACTTC	CASSPPSGGAKNIQYF
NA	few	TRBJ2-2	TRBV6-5	TGTGCCAGCAGTTACGCGTGGGACACCGGGGAGCTGTTTTTT	CASSYAWDTGELFF
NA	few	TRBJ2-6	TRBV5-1	TGCGCCAGCAGCTTGACAACTGGGGCCAACGTCCTGACTTTC	CASSLTTGANVLTF
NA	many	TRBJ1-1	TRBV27	TGTGCCAGCGGGGGGGGGAGCACTGAAGCTTTCTTT	CASGGGSTEAFF
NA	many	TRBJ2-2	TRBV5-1	TGCGCCAGCAGCTTTCCGGAAAGATTCGGGGACGGGGAGCTGTTTTTT	CASSFPERFGDGELFF
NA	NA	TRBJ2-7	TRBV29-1	TGCAGCGTCGGAGGGGCCTGGGACAGCCCATACGAGCAGTACTTC	CSVGGAWDSPYEQYF
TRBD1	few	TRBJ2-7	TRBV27	TGTGCCAGCGCCCTGACAGGGTTATCCTACGAGCAGTACTTC	CASALTGLSYEQYF
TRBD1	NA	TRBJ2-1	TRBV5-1	TGCGCCAGCAGCGAAAGACAGGGGAGGTATGAGCAGTTCTTC	CASSERQGRYEQFF
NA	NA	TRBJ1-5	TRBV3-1	TGTGCCAGCAGCCAAGAGTCGCGGGGGGATCAGCCCCAGCATTTT	CASSQESRGDQPQHF
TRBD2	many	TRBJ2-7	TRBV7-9	TGTGCCAGCAGCTTACTGGCGGGGGGGCCAGTCTACGAGCAGTACTTC	CASSLLAGGPVYEQYF
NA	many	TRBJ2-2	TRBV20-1	TGCAGTGCTAGGTCCAAGAACACCGGGGAGCTGTTTTTT	CSARSKNTGELFF
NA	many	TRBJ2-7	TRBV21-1	TGTGCCAGCAGAAGTCAGGGGGCCTCCTACGAGCAGTACTTC	CASRSQGASYEQYF
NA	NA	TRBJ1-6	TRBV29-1	TGCAGCGTTGAAGAGGCAGACCGGGCCCTCCACTTT	CSVEEADRALHF
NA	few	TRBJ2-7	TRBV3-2	TGTGCCAGCAGCCAAGTCGGGACAGCTCCCTACGAGCAGTACTTC	CASSQVGTAPYEQYF
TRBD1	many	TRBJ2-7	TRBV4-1	TGCGCCAGCAGCCAAGCGGACAGGGGTCCCTACGAGCAGTACTTC	CASSQADRGPYEQYF
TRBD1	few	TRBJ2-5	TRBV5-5	TGTGCCAGCAGCTCCACTGGCACGTTAACAGGGGCCCTGGAGACCCAGTACTTC	CASSSTGTLTGALETQYF
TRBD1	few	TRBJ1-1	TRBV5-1	TGCGCCAGCAGCGTTACAGGGGTGAACACTGAAGCTTTCTTT	CASSVTGVNTEAFF
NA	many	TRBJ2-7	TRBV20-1	TGCAGTGCTAGCGGGGGCTCCTACGAGCAGTACTTC	CSASGGSYEQYF
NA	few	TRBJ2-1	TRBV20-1	TGCAGTGCTAGAGATCGCCACGGGGGCCGGCAGTTCTTC	CSARDRHGGRQFF
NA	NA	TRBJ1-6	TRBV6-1	TGTGCCAGCACCTCCTTTTTCGGGTCGGATTCACCCCTCCACTTT	CASTSFFGSDSPLHF
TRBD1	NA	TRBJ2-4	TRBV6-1	TGTGCCAGCAGTCCCCGGGACAGCGAAAACATTCAGTACTTC	CASSPRDSENIQYF
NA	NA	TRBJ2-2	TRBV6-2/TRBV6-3	TGTGCCAGCAGTTACGTGGACGGGATAGGGCCCGGGGAGCTGCTTTTT	CASSYVDGIGPGELLF
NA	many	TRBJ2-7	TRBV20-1	TGCAGTGCTAGAGATCAGGGTTCCTTCTACGAGCAGTACTTC	CSARDQGSFYEQYF
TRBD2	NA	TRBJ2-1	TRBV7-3	TGTGCCAGCAGCTTCGGGACTAGCGGGGGGGCGACTCCCTACAATGAGCAGTTCTTC	CASSFGTSGGATPYNEQFF
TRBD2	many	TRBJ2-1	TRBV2	TGTGCCAGCATGGAGACTAGCCTAAACTACAATGAGCAGTTCTTC	CASMETSLNYNEQFF
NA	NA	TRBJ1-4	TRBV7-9	TGTGCCAGCAGCTTAGCAGTGCAGCTTAATGAAAAACTGTTTTTT	CASSLAVQLNEKLFF
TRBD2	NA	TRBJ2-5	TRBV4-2	TGTGCCAGCAGCGGTTTAGCGGGACAAGAGACCCAGTACTTC	CASSGLAGQETQYF
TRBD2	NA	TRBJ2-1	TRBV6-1	TGTGCCAGCACCCTTGGGCGGGAGGGGAATGAGCAGTTCTTC	CASTLGREGNEQFF
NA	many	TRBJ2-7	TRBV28	TGTGCCAGCAGTCCCAAAGAGGTGGGGACTGGGGCCTACGAGCAGTACTTC	CASSPKEVGTGAYEQYF
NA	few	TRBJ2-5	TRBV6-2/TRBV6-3	TGTGCCAGCAGTTCTACTGGGGGTAAACAAGAGACCCAGTACTTC	CASSSTGGKQETQYF
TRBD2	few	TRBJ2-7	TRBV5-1	TGCGCCAGCAGCTTAGACGGACTAGCGGGGAACTCCTACGAGCAGTACTTC	CASSLDGLAGNSYEQYF
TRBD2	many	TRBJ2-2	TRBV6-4	TGTGCCAGCAGCCGACTAGCGGGAGAAGGCGGGGAGCTGTTTTTT	CASSRLAGEGGELFF
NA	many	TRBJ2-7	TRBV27	TGTGCCAGCAGTTTTGGCGGGCCTTCCTACGAGCAGTACTTC	CASSFGGPSYEQYF
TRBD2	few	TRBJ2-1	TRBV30	TGTGCCTGGGAACTAGCGCGCGACAATGAGCAGTTCTTC	CAWELARDNEQFF
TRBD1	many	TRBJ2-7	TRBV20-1	TGCAGTGCTAGAGATTCTGGACAGGGGGGATACGAGCAGTACTTC	CSARDSGQGGYEQYF
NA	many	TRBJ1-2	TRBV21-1	TGTGCCAGCAGCAAAGGAGGGACAGGCTATGGCTACACCTTC	CASSKGGTGYGYTF
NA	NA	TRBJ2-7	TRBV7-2	TGTGCCAGCAGCCACGGACCTCCAGACGAGCAGTACTTC	CASSHGPPDEQYF
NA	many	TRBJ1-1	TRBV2	TGTGCCAGCAGTGTACCCGGTGGCAGGGGCGTTGCTGAAGCTTTCTTT	CASSVPGGRGVAEAFF
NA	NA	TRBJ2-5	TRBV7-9	TGTGCCAGCATCCACTGGGGCAGGGAAGAGACCCAGTACTTC	CASIHWGREETQYF
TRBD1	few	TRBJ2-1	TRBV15	TGTGCCACCAGCAGAGGACAGGGAGTCTCCAATGAGCAGTTCTTC	CATSRGQGVSNEQFF
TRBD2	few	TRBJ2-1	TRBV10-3	TGTGCCATCAGTGAGCGACTAGCGGGAGACTACAATGAGCAGTTCTTC	CAISERLAGDYNEQFF
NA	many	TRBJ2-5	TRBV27	TGTGCCAGCGGACTGAAAGAGACCCAGTACTTC	CASGLKETQYF